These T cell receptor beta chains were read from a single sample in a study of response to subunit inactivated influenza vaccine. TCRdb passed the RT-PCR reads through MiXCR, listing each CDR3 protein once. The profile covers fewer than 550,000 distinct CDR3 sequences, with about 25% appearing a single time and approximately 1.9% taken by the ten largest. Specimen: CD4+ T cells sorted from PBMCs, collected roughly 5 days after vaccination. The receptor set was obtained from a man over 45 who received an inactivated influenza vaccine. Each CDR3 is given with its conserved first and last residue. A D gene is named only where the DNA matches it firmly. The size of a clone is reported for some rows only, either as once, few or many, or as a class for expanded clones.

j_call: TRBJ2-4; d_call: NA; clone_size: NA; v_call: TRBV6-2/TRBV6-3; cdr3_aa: CASSYQRNIQYF; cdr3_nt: TGTGCCAGCAGTTATCAAAGGAACATTCAGTACTTC
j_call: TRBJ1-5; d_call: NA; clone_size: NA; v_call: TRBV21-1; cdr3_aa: CASTDRALWEPQHF; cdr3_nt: TGTGCCAGCACCGACAGAGCCCTATGGGAGCCCCAGCATTTT
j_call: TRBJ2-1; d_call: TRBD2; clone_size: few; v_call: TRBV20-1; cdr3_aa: CSARGGGVSYNEQFF; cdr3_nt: TGCAGTGCTAGGGGCGGGGGAGTCTCCTACAATGAGCAGTTCTTC
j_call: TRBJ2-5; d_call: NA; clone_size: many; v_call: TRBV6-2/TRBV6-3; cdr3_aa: CASIAAESIQETQYF; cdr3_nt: TGTGCCAGCATTGCGGCAGAAAGCATCCAAGAGACCCAGTACTTC
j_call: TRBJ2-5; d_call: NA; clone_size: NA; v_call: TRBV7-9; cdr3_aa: CTSSPGSGMAETQYF; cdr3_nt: TGTACCAGCAGTCCGGGATCCGGAATGGCAGAGACCCAGTACTTC
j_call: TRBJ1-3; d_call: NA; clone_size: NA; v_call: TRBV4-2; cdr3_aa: CASSQEGRDTTIYF; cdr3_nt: TGTGCCAGCAGCCAAGAAGGAAGGGATACGACCATATATTTT
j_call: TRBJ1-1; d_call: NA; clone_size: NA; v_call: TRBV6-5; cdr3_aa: CASSYSSRNTEAFF; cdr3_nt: TGTGCCAGCAGTTACTCGAGCAGGAACACTGAAGCTTTCTTT
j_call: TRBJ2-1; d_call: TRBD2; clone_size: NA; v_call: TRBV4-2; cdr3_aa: CASSHETSGRAEQFF; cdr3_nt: TGTGCCAGCAGCCATGAAACTAGCGGGAGGGCCGAGCAGTTCTTC
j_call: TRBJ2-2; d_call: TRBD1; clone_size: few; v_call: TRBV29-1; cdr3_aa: CSVPLGQLNTGELFF; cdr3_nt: TGCAGCGTCCCACTGGGACAGCTGAACACCGGGGAGCTGTTTTTT
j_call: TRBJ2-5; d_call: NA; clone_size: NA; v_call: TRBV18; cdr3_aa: CASSPLQGNGETQYF; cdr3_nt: TGTGCCAGCTCACCATTACAGGGCAATGGAGAGACCCAGTACTTC
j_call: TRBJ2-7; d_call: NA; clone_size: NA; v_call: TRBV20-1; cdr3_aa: CSARAPRAEQYF; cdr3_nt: TGCAGTGCTAGGGCCCCGCGGGCCGAGCAGTACTTC
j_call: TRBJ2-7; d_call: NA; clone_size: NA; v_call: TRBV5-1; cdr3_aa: CASSGETSYNEQYF; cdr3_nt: TGCGCCAGCAGCGGCGAGACTAGTTACAACGAGCAGTACTTC
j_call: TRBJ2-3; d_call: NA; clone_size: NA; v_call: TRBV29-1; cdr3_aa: CSVDYGNTDTQYF; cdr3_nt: TGCAGCGTTGATTACGGTAACACAGATACGCAGTATTTT
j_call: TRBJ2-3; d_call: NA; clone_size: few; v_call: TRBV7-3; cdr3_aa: CASSPGGVPDTQYF; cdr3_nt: TGTGCCAGCAGCCCAGGGGGGGTCCCAGATACGCAGTATTTT
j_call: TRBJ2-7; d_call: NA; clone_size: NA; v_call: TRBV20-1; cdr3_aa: CSAPRQGGNYEQYF; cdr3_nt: TGCAGTGCTCCCCGGCAGGGTGGGAACTACGAGCAGTACTTC
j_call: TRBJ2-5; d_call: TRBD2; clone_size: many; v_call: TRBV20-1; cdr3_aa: CSARPPWGSGEETQYF; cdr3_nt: TGCAGTGCTAGACCACCTTGGGGTAGCGGGGAAGAGACCCAGTACTTC
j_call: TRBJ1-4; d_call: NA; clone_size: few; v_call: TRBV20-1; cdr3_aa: CSARPDSSATNEKLFF; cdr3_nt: TGCAGTGCTAGACCGGACAGCTCTGCAACTAATGAAAAACTGTTTTTT
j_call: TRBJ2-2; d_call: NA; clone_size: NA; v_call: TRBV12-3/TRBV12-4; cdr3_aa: CASSSPLRGSGTGELFF; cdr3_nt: TGTGCCAGCAGTTCCCCACTGAGGGGGTCCGGCACCGGGGAGCTGTTTTTT
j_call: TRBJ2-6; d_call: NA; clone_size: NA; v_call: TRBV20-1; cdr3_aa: CSATSSGANVLTF; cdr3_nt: TGCAGTGCAACCTCCTCTGGGGCCAACGTCCTGACTTTC
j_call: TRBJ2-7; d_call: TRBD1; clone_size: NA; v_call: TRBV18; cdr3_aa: CASSPPMGQGGEQYF; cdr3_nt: TGTGCCAGCTCACCACCTATGGGACAGGGTGGCGAGCAGTACTTC